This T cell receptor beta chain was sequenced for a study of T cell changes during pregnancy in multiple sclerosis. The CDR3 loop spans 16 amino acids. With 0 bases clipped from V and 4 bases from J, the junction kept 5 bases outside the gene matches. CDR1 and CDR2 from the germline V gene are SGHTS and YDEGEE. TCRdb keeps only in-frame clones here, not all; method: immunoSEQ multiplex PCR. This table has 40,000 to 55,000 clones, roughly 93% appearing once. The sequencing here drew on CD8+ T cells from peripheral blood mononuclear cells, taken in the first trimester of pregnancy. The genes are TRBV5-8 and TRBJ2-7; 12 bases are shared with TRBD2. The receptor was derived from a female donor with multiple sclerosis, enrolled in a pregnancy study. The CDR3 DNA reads TGTGCCAGCAGCTTGGAGCGACTAGCGGGAGTTTACGAGCAGTACTTC. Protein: CASSLERLAGVYEQYF. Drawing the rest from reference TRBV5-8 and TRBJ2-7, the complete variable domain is EAGVTQSPTHLIKTRGQQATLRCSPISGHTSVYWYQQALGLGLQFLLWYDEGEERNRGNFPPRFSGRQFPNYSSELNVNALELEDSALYLCASSLERLAGVYEQYFGPGTRLTVT.